A single sample gave rise to the 19 T cell receptor beta chains below, sequenced in a study of T-cell memory formation after mild COVID-19. Via MiXCR, TCRdb re-called the 5' RACE reads, giving one row per CDR3 protein. This sample has 350,000 or so distinct CDR3 sequences, with under 25% found just once. What was sequenced was PBMCs or a T cell subset sorted from them (not recorded which). The receptors originated from an adult woman who had mild COVID-19 (a few samples of this study predate the infection). Cell type and time point are not known.

The sample holds a few counts of this clonotype. V is TRBV29-1 and J is TRBJ1-2; unclear D gene. The ends were cut back, 0 bases at V and 4 bases at J, with 12 bases in the middle. Germline V gives CDR1 SQVTM, CDR2 ANQGSEA. The CDR3 covers 14 residues. The CDR3 nucleotides read TGCAGCGTTGAAGAGACCCCTAGGGCCTATGGCTACACCTTC. Protein sequence: CSVEETPRAYGYTF.

This clonotype was counted many times. The chain recombines TRBV9 with TRBJ2-1; 7 nucleotides align to TRBD1. The CDR3 totals 14 residues. Germline V gives CDR1 SGDLS, CDR2 YYNGEE. V shed 4 bases and J 4 bases; nucleotides not matched to a gene: 5. The CDR3 DNA reads as TGTGCCAGCAGCCTGGGACAGCTTTACAATGAGCAGTTCTTC. Residues: CASSLGQLYNEQFF.

Ten or more counts support this clonotype. The chain joins TRBV12-3 or TRBV12-4 to TRBJ2-1; tentative D call: TRBD2 (7 bases). The CDR3 sequence is 14 residues long. V gave up 0 bases and J gave up 9 bases, with 12 bases separating them. DNA of the CDR3: TGTGCCAGCAGTTTAGCGGGGGGGCCGGGTGAGCAGTTCTTC. Amino acid sequence: CASSLAGGPGEQFF.

This clonotype was counted between two and nine times. V is TRBV10-3 and J is TRBJ2-1; possibly TRBD1 for D (6 bases). Germline-derived CDR1 and CDR2 are ENHRY and SYGVKD. CDR3 length: 13 residues. Trimming left V 2 bases short and J 7 bases short, with 9 bases between. In nucleotides, the CDR3 is TGTGCCATCAGTGAGACAGGGCGGAATGAGCAGTTCTTC. Its translation is CAISETGRNEQFF.

CDR3 residues: CASSPGAGYEQYF. CDR3 coding DNA: TGTGCCAGCTCCCCCGGGGCTGGATACGAGCAGTACTTC. The genes are TRBV18 and TRBJ2-7; D may be TRBD1 or TRBD2 (5 bases each). Trimming left V 6 bases short and J 4 bases short, with 13 bases between. CDR1 is KGHSH, CDR2 LQKENI, per germline. CDR3 length: 13 amino acids.

The CDR3 sequence is CASRTSGEETQYF. The DNA of the CDR3 is TGTGCCAGCCGGACTAGCGGAGAAGAGACCCAGTACTTC. V and J are TRBV4-2 and TRBJ2-5; 10 bases are shared with TRBD2. J lost 3 bases, V lost 8 bases, and 3 bases had no gene match. Germline V gene lookup returns CDR1 LGHNA and CDR2 YNFKEQ. The CDR3 spans 13 residues.

This clonotype came up many times. The J gene is TRBJ2-5, the V gene TRBV4-1; 8 positions agree with TRBD1. CDR1 and CDR2 (germline): MGHRA, YSYEKL. The length of the CDR3 is 17 residues. V dropped 0 bases and J dropped 5; count of bases not matched to a gene: 11. The DNA for the CDR3 is TGCGCCAGCAGCCAAGAGGGTAACCCGACAGGGGTTGAGACCCAGTACTTC. It encodes CASSQEGNPTGVETQYF.

The rearrangement uses TRBV27 and TRBJ1-1; D is uncertain. The CDR3 contains 15 residues. The germline gives CDR1 MNHEY, CDR2 SMNVEV (reference sequence). Trimming took off 0 bases at V and 1 base at J, with 9 bases between the two ends. CDR3 in amino acids: CASSLSPYGNTEAFF. The CDR3, as DNA: TGTGCCAGCAGTTTATCCCCATATGGGAACACTGAAGCTTTCTTT.

The rearrangement joins TRBV6-5 to TRBJ1-4; weak D call: TRBD1 (5 bases). The CDR3 runs 14 residues. V was cut by 0 bases and J by 11 bases, with 13 bases left in between. The germline CDR1 and CDR2 sequences are MNHEY and SVGAGI. The CDR3 sequence: CASSYSRGRVKLFF. Written as DNA, the CDR3 is TGTGCCAGCAGTTACTCCCGGGGCAGGGTCAAACTGTTTTTT.

The genes are TRBV11-2 and TRBJ1-4, with D maybe TRBD1 (6 bases). The V end lost 4 bases, the J end lost 4 bases, and 10 bases lay between the germline ends. Germline values: CDR1 SGHAT, CDR2 FQNNGV. The CDR3 totals 14 residues. The CDR3 nucleotides are TGTGCCAGCAGCTCGCCAGGGGTTAATGAAAAACTGTTTTTT. It encodes CASSSPGVNEKLFF.

The V call is TRBV12-3 or TRBV12-4, the J call TRBJ2-3; 11 nucleotides match TRBD2. Trimming removed 3 bases from V and 6 bases from J; junction bases left unmatched: 5. The CDR3 contains 15 residues. This CDR3 is CASSFRLAGWDTQYF. The CDR3 DNA reads as TGTGCCAGCAGTTTTCGACTAGCGGGATGGGATACGCAGTATTTT.

This clonotype was seen more than once but under ten times. The chain employs TRBV7-8 and TRBJ2-5, with TRBD2 identical over 8 bases. CDR1 is SGHVS, CDR2 FQNEAQ, per germline. The CDR3 sequence is 14 residues long. Trimming cost V 5 bases and J 1 base; bases outside gene matches: 3. CDR3 nucleotide sequence: TGTGCCAGCAGCCATAGCGGGGTCCAAGAGACCCAGTACTTC. Translation: CASSHSGVQETQYF.

The chain recombines TRBV12-3 or TRBV12-4 with TRBJ2-5; 8 bases match TRBD1. V shed 6 bases, J shed 1 base, and the junction held 1 base outside the gene matches. The CDR3 is made up of 13 amino acids. This CDR3 is CASRGQVQETQYF. The CDR3 region has the DNA TGTGCCAGCAGGGGACAGGTCCAAGAGACCCAGTACTTC.

This rearrangement joins TRBV7-8 to TRBJ2-5; D gene uncertain. The CDR3 spans 11 residues. Per germline, CDR1 SGHVS and CDR2 FQNEAQ. Trimming took off 5 bases at V and 9 bases at J, with 10 bases between the two ends. The CDR3 DNA sequence: TGTGCCAGCAGCGTTAGCCGAGCCCAGTACTTC. Protein: CASSVSRAQYF.

The V gene is TRBV24-1, the J gene TRBJ2-1; no reliable D call. The CDR3 is 14 residues long. Germline CDR1 reads KGHDR; CDR2 reads SFDVKD. V was pared by 3 bases and J by 0 bases, with 5 bases between. The CDR3 loop reads CATSDQRSYNEQFF. CDR3 coding DNA: TGTGCCACCAGTGATCAGCGCTCCTACAATGAGCAGTTCTTC.

This clonotype was recorded a few times. This chain uses TRBV6-6 with TRBJ2-5, with TRBD1 as a possible D gene (6 bases). V was cut by 5 bases and J by 2 bases, with 18 bases left in between. This CDR3 spans 16 amino acids. Germline V CDR1 and CDR2: MNHNY, SVGAGI (reference sequence). CDR3: CASSGLGQGIQETQYF. CDR3 DNA: TGTGCCAGCAGTGGGCTGGGACAAGGAATACAAGAGACCCAGTACTTC.

The sample holds a few counts of this clonotype. CDR3 nucleotides: TGTGCCAGCAGCGGACTACAGGGCACTGAAGCTTTCTTT. The encoded protein is CASSGLQGTEAFF. The chain carries TRBV9 and TRBJ1-1; D might be TRBD1 (6 bases). Trimming shortened V by 3 bases and J by 4 bases, and 10 bases separated the two germline ends. The CDR3 spans 13 residues. In germline, CDR1 is SGDLS, CDR2 YYNGEE. Variable domain in full (rest from reference TRBV9 and TRBJ1-1): DSGVTQTPKHLITATGQRVTLRCSPRSGDLSVYWYQQSLDQGLQFLIQYYNGEERAKGNILERFSAQQFPDLHSELNLSSLELGDSALYFCASSGLQGTEAFFGQGTRLTVV.

This clonotype was counted between two and nine times. CDR3 region: CTGQGAGNEQFF. The CDR3 nucleotides read TGCACCGGACAGGGGGCAGGTAATGAGCAGTTCTTC. V is TRBV20-1 and J is TRBJ2-1; 11 bases align to TRBD1. The CDR3 loop spans 12 amino acids. The germline V gene has CDR1 DFQATT and CDR2 SNEGSKA (reference sequence).

This clonotype showed up just a few times. The rearrangement links TRBV5-1 to TRBJ2-5, with a possible D match to TRBD2 (6 bases). V was pared by 6 bases and J by 2 bases, with 14 bases between. CDR1 is SGHRS and CDR2 is YFSETQ in the germline V gene. This CDR3 comprises 14 residues. Written as DNA, the CDR3 is TGCGCCAGCAATTCGGGTGGGGGGCAAGAGACCCAGTACTTC. Its protein is CASNSGGGQETQYF.